The entry below describes one T cell receptor (beta chain). Its antigen is still unknown. This CDR3 is built from 16 residues. CDR1 is SGHDT and CDR2 is YYEEEE in the germline V gene. Trimming cost V 2 bases and J 4 bases, with 15 bases left between them. A multiplex PCR was run with 60 Vbeta primers and 13 Jbeta primers. Using immunoSEQ multiplex PCR, the repertoire was profiled, and TCRdb retains in-frame clones only, with some absent. The sample gives 120,000 to 150,000 clones, 75% to 80% of which show up once; 1.7% is in the top ten. These data belong to a study of cytomegalovirus exposure and HLA in healthy donors. Overall study results and limits: Serostatus for CMV was the only available immune exposure information.

The chain combines TRBV5-6 with TRBJ2-2, with D perhaps matching TRBD1 (6 bases). This receptor was identified in a woman aged 30 to 39 in good health and CMV-seronegative. Sequenced sample: PBMCs. The CDR3 region is CASSFGAGVFTGELFF. CDR3 in DNA: TGTGCCAGCAGCTTCGGAGCAGGGGTCTTCACCGGGGAGCTGTTTTTT.